These 11 T cell receptor beta chains were all obtained from the same sample, sequenced in a study of regulatory T cells in long-lasting Graves disease. Arm-PCR of CDR3 regions and iRepertoire HTBI primers were used to build TCR beta libraries. TCRdb re-analysed the multiplex PCR reads in MiXCR, keeping a single row per CDR3 protein. There are 350,000 to 400,000 distinct CDR3 sequences in the sample; around 16% occur only once, and about 20% lies in the top ten. Documented time point: newly diagnosed GD, antithyroid drugs for less than 3 months. Isolated PBMC RNA provided the starting material for the TCR library. The sample here was peripheral blood mononuclear cells (PBMCs), taken at new diagnosis, from a patient treated with antithyroid drugs. Receptor source: a female donor with Graves disease.

This clonotype was seen many times. The chain has TRBV7-6 and TRBJ2-1; D unresolved. The germline V and J ends were trimmed by 6 bases and 5 bases, with 11 bases remaining between them. CDR3 size: 13 residues. Germline loops: CDR1 SGHVS, CDR2 FNYEAQ. CDR3: CASSLARNNEQFF. The CDR3 region has the DNA TGTGCCAGCAGTTTGGCCCGAAACAATGAGCAGTTCTTC.

Ten or more counts support this clonotype. The V gene is TRBV5-4, the J gene TRBJ2-3; TRBD2 matches at 11 bases. The V gene's germline CDR1 is SGHNT and CDR2 YYREEE (reference sequence). This CDR3 comprises 18 residues. Trimming cost V 4 bases and J 0 bases; bases outside gene matches: 10. The CDR3: CASSHLGLAGSSTDTQYF. The CDR3 coding sequence is TGTGCCAGCAGCCATCTCGGACTAGCGGGTTCTAGCACAGATACGCAGTATTTT.

In this sample, this clonotype turned up a few times. The gene calls are TRBV15 and TRBJ2-7, with a possible D match to TRBD2 (5 bases). V lost 1 base, J lost 5 bases, and 15 bases lay in between. This CDR3 is built from 15 residues. Germline V lookup: CDR1 LNHNV, CDR2 YYDKDF (reference sequence). For the CDR3, the DNA is TGTGCCACCAGCAGAGCGCGGGTCGCTTCCCACGAGCAGTACTTC. It yields the protein CATSRARVASHEQYF. Complete variable domain (other parts from reference TRBV15 and TRBJ2-7): DAMVIQNPRYQVTQFGKPVTLSCSQTLNHNVMYWYQQKSSQAPKLLFHYYDKDFNNEADTPDNFQSRRPNTSFCFLDIRSPGLGDTAMYLCATSRARVASHEQYFGPGTRLTVT.

Many counts were recorded for this clonotype. The chain combines TRBV5-5 with TRBJ2-7, with TRBD2 matching over 8 bases. Per the germline V gene, CDR1 is SGHKS and CDR2 is YYEKEE (reference sequence). The CDR3 sequence is 16 residues long. V lost 6 bases, J lost 4 bases, and 15 bases stayed unmatched. The CDR3 region has the DNA TGTGCCAGCAACCAACCTCGGACTAGCCCCTCTTACGAGCAGTACTTC. Protein: CASNQPRTSPSYEQYF. Combining the CDR3 with reference TRBV5-5 and TRBJ2-7 gives the whole variable domain DAGVTQSPTHLIKTRGQQVTLRCSPISGHKSVSWYQQVLGQGPQFIFQYYEKEERGRGNFPDRFSARQFPNYSSELNVNALLLGDSALYLCASNQPRTSPSYEQYFGPGTRLTVT.

At least ten counts were recorded for this clonotype. This rearrangement joins TRBV29-1 to TRBJ1-1, with TRBD1 identical over 7 bases. The CDR3 spans 13 residues. CDR1 is SQVTM and CDR2 is ANQGSEA in the germline V gene. Trimming removed 7 bases from V and 0 bases from J; junction bases left unmatched: 5. CDR3 residues: CSAGTALNTEAFF. In DNA, the CDR3 is TGCAGCGCGGGGACAGCTTTGAACACTGAAGCTTTCTTT.

Ten or more counts support this clonotype. This chain links TRBV19 with TRBJ1-5, with D unclear. There are 14 residues in the CDR3. Trimming stripped 2 bases from V and 2 bases from J, with 7 bases between. Germline assignment: CDR1 LNHDA and CDR2 SQIVND (reference sequence). The CDR3 sequence is CASSITGGNQPQHF. CDR3 coding DNA: TGTGCCAGTAGTATAACCGGGGGCAATCAGCCCCAGCATTTT.

This clonotype has a count of ten or more. The chain is built from TRBV30 and TRBJ1-1; TRBD1 is a possible D gene (6 bases). This CDR3 has 12 residues. Between the trimmed V and J ends, which lost 4 bases and 4 bases, there was a span of 10 bases. Germline CDR1 is GTSNPN and CDR2 is SVGIG (reference sequence). The CDR3 spells CAWTKGGTEAFF. CDR3 bases: TGTGCCTGGACAAAGGGGGGCACTGAAGCTTTCTTT.

This clonotype was seen ten or more times. At one end, the junction sequence differs from germline, possibly due to a read error. The CDR3: CSARTSLSNEQYF. The CDR3 bases are TGCAGTGCTCGGACTAGTCTCTCCAACGAGCAGTACTTC. The genes are TRBV20-1 and TRBJ2-7; 7 positions match TRBD2. CDR3 length equals 13 residues. Germline-derived CDR1 and CDR2 are DFQATT and SNEGSKA (reference sequence).

Comment on this clonotype: A much larger clone differs from this one at a single base, so this may be a read error. The chain links TRBV10-2 to TRBJ2-5; TRBD1 aligns across 9 bases. This CDR3 comprises 14 residues. V lost 7 bases and J lost 5; bases outside the gene matches: 8. The V gene's germline CDR1 is WSHSY and CDR2 SAAADI. CDR3 DNA: TGCGCCAGCACCCGACAGGGGGTACTGGAGACCCAGTACTTC. Translated, it gives CASTRQGVLETQYF.

This clonotype was observed many times. The V call is TRBV29-1, the J call TRBJ2-1, with 10 bases matching TRBD1. J lost 0 bases, V lost 6 bases, and 11 bases had no gene match. CDR1 is SQVTM and CDR2 is ANQGSEA in the germline V gene. The CDR3 spans 17 residues. CDR3 sequence (DNA): TGCAGCGTGGTGGGTGGACAGGGGGGTTCCTCCTACAATGAGCAGTTCTTC. It specifies CSVVGGQGGSSYNEQFF.

This clonotype appeared many times. V gene TRBV6-1 combines with J gene TRBJ2-6; 7 nucleotides align to TRBD1. J was trimmed by 0 bases and V by 6 bases; bases with no gene match: 8. The CDR3 runs 17 residues. Germline V CDR1 and CDR2: MNHNS, SASEGT. Here the CDR3 DNA reads TGTGCCAGCAGCTCCCGGGACAGCAGCTCTGGGGCCAACGTCCTGACTTTC. It translates to CASSSRDSSSGANVLTF.